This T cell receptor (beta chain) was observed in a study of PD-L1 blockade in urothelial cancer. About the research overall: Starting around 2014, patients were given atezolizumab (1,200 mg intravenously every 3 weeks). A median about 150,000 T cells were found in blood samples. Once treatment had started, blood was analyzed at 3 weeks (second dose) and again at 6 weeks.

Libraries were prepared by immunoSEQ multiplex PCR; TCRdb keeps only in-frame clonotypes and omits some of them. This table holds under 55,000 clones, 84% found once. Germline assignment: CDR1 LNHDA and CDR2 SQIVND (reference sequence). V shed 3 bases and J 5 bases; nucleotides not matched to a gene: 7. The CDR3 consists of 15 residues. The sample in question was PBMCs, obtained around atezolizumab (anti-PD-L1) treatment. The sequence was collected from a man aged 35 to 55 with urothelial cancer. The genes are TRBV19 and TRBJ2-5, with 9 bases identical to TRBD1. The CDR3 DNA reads TGTGCCAGTAGTATGGGGACAGGGTCGTGGGAGACCCAGTACTTC. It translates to CASSMGTGSWETQYF.